This T cell receptor beta chain came from a study of shared clonotypes between healthy human individuals. The CDR3 is made up of 15 amino acids. V was clipped by 1 base and J by 5 bases; unmatched bases: 5. The germline V gene has CDR1 KGHSH and CDR2 LQKENI. Clones were sequenced by immunoSEQ multiplex PCR, and TCRdb holds only the in-frame ones, with some missing. Of roughly 2.2 million clones detected, 90% to 95% appear once; the ten largest clones hold about 0.39%. About this clone: This sample also contains other DNA sequences that code for the same CDR3.

Sequenced sample: naive CD4+ T cells from PBMCs. As for subset: CD45RA+ positively selected. This rearrangement joins TRBV18 to TRBJ2-1; 7 bases match TRBD2. The TCR comes from a man younger than 35 in good health. Some clones in this sample may be carry-over from other donors' samples. CDR3 in DNA: TGTGCCAGCTCACCACGGGCTAGCGGAAACAATGAGCAGTTCTTC. Translating it yields CASSPRASGNNEQFF.